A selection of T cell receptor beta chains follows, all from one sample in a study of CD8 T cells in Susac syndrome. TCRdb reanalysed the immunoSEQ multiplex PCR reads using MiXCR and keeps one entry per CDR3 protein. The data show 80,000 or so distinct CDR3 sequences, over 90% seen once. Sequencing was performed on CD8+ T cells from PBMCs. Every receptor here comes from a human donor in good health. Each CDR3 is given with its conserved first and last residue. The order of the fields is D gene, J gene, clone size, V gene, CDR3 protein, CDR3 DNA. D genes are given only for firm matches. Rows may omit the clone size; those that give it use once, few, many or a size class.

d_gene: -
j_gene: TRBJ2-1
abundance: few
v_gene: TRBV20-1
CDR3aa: CSARLEDLF
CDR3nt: TGCAGTGCAAGACTAGAGGATCTCTTC

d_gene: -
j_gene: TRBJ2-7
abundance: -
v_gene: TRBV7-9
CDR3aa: CASSSTTVGFYEQYF
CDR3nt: TGTGCCAGCAGCTCAACGACAGTGGGGTTCTACGAGCAGTACTTC

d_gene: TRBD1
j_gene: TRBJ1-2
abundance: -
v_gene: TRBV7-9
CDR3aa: CASSQPWDRENGYTF
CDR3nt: TGTGCCAGCAGCCAACCTTGGGACAGGGAGAATGGCTACACCTTC

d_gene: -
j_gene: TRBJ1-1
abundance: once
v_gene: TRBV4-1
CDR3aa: CASSQKAGANTEAFF
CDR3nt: TGCGCCAGCAGCCAAAAGGCAGGGGCGAACACTGAAGCTTTCTTT

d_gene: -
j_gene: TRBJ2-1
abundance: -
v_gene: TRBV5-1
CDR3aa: CASTFGNEQFF
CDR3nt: TGCGCCAGCACTTTTGGGAATGAGCAGTTCTTC

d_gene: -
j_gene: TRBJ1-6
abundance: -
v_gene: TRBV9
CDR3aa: CASSSGSGGSPLHF
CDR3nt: TGTGCCAGCAGCTCCGGAAGTGGAGGTTCACCCCTCCACTTT

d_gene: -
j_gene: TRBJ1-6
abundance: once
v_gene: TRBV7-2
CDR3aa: CASSKGQYNSPLHF
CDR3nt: TGTGCCAGCAGCAAGGGGCAGTATAATTCACCCCTCCACTTT

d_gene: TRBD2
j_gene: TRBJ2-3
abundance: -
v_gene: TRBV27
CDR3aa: CASSSGLAVQYF
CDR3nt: TGTGCCAGCAGTTCCGGACTAGCGGTTCAGTATTTT

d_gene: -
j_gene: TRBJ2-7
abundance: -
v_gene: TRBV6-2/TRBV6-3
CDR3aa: CASPPQGSRVNRYF
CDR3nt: TGTGCCAGCCCTCCCCAGGGGAGCAGGGTGAATCGCTACTTC

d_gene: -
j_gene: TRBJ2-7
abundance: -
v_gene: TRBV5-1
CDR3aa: CASHLGTMDYEQYF
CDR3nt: TGCGCCAGCCATTTAGGGACCATGGACTACGAGCAGTACTTC

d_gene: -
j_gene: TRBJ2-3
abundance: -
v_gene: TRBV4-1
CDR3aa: CASSSLPLDNLNTDTQYF
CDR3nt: TGCGCCAGCAGCTCCCTTCCTCTGGACAATCTTAACACAGATACGCAGTATTTT

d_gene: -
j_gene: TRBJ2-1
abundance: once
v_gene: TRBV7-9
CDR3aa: CASSSVAGSSYNEQFF
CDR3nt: TGTGCCAGCAGCTCCGTGGCGGGGAGCTCCTACAATGAGCAGTTCTTC

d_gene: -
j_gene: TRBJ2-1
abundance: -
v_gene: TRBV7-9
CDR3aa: CASSLVLRADNEQFF
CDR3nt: TGTGCCAGCAGCTTAGTATTGCGGGCCGACAATGAGCAGTTCTTC

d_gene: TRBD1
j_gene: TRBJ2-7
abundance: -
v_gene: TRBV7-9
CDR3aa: CATRTGVSYEQYF
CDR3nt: TGTGCCACAAGGACAGGGGTGTCCTACGAGCAGTACTTC

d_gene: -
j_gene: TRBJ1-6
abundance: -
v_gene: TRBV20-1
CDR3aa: CSARDLSGGESPLHF
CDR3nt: TGCAGTGCTAGAGACCTCAGCGGGGGGGAGTCACCCCTCCACTTT

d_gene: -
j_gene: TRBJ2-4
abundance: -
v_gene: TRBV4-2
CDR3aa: CASSQGQGGNIQYF
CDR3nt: TGTGCCAGCAGCCAAGGGCAGGGGGGGAACATTCAGTACTTC

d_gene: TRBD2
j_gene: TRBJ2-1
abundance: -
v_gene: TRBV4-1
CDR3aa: CASRPRTSGYNEQFF
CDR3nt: TGCGCCAGCAGACCTAGGACTAGCGGCTACAATGAGCAGTTCTTC

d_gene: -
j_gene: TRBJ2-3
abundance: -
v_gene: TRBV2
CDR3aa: CASSETVASTDTQYF
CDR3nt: TGTGCCAGCAGTGAAACGGTTGCTAGCACAGATACGCAGTATTTT